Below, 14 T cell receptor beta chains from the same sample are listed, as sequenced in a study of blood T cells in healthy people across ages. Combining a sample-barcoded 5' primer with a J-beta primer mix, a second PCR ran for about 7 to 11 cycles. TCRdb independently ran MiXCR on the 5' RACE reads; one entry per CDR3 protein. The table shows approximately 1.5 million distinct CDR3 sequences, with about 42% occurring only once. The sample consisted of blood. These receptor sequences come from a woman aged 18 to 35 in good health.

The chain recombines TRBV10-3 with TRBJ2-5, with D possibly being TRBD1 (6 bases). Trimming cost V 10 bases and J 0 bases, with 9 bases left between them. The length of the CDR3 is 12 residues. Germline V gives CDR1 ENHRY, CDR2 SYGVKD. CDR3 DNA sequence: TGTGCCACCCAGGGGTACCAAGAGACCCAGTACTTC. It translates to CATQGYQETQYF.

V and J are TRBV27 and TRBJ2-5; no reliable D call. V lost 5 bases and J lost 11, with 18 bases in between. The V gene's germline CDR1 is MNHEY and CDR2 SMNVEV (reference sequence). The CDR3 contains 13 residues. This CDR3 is CASSPEGNNEQYF. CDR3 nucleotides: TGTGCCAGCAGTCCCGAAGGCAACAATGAGCAGTACTTC.

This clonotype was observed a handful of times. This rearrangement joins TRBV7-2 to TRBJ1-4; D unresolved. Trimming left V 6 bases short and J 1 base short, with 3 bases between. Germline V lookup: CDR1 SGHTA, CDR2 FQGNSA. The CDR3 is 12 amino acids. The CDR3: CASRRTNEKLFF. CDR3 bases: TGTGCCAGCAGGCGAACTAATGAAAAACTGTTTTTT. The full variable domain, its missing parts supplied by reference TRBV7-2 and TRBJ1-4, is GAGVSQSPSNKVTEKGKDVELRCDPISGHTALYWYRQSLGQGLEFLIYFQGNSAPDKSGLPSDRFSAERTGGSVSTLTIQRTQQEDSAVYLCASRRTNEKLFFGSGTQLSVL.

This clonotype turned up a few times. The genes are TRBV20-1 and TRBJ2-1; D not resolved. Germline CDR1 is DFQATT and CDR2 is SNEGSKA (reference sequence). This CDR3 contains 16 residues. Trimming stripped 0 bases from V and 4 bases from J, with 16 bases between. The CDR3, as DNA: TGCAGTGCTAGAGATTCCCTTAGCCCCCAGTACAATGAGCAGTTCTTC. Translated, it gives CSARDSLSPQYNEQFF.

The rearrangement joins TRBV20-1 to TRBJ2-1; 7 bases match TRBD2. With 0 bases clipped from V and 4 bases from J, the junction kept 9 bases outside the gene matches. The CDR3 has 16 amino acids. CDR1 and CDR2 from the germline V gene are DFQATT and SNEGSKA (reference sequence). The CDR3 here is CSAREWERGWYNEQFF. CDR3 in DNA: TGCAGTGCTAGAGAATGGGAGCGGGGTTGGTACAATGAGCAGTTCTTC.

The CDR3 region has the DNA TGTGCCACAACATTCTGGGAGCAGTTCTTC. It is translated as CATTFWEQFF. The chain has TRBV24-1 and TRBJ2-1; D unresolved. Per germline, CDR1 KGHDR and CDR2 SFDVKD. CDR3 size: 10 residues. Trimming left V 10 bases short and J 10 bases short, with 10 bases between.

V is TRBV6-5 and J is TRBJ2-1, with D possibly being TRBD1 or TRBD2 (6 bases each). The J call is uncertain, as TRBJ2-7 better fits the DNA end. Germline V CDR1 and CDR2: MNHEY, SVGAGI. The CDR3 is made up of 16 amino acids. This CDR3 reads CASSTLGGHPYNEQYF. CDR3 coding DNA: TGTGCCAGCAGTACACTAGGGGGGCACCCCTACAATGAGCAGTACTTC.

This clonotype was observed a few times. CDR3 DNA: TGCAGCGTTGGGTGGTACCAAGAGACCCAGTACTTC. This translates into CSVGWYQETQYF. This chain connects TRBV29-1 to TRBJ2-5, with D unclear. The germline V gene encodes CDR1 SQVTM and CDR2 ANQGSEA. This CDR3 contains 12 residues. V lost 4 bases and J 0 bases, leaving 6 bases between the germline ends.

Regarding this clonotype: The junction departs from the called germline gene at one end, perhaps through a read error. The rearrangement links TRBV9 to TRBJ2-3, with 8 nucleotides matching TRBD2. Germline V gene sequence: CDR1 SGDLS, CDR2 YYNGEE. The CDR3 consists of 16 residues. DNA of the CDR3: TGTCCCAGCAGCTCCTGGAGCGGGGGAGACACAGATACGCAGTATTTT. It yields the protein CPSSSWSGGDTDTQYF.

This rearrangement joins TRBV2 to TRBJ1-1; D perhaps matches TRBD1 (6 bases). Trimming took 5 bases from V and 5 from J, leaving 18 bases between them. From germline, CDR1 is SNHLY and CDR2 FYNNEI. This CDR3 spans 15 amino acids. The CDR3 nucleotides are TGTGCCAGCAGTCCCCAGCACTACAGGGTGACTGAAGCTTTCTTT. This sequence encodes CASSPQHYRVTEAFF.

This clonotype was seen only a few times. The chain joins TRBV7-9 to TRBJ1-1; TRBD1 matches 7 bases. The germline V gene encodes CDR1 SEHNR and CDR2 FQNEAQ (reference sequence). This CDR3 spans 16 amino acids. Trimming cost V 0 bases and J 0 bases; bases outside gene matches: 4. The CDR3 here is CASSLALDRMNTEAFF. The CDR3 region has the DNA TGTGCCAGCAGCTTAGCGTTGGACAGGATGAACACTGAAGCTTTCTTT.

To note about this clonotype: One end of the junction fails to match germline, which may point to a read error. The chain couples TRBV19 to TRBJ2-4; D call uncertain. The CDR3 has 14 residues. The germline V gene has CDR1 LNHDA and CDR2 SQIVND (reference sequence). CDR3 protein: CASTSDGTKNIQYF. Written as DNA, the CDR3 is TGTGCCAGTACCTCGGACGGAACCAAGAACATTCAGTACTTC. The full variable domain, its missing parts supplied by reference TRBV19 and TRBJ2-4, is DGGITQSPKYLFRKEGQNVTLSCEQNLNHDAMYWYRQDPGQGLRLIYYSQIVNDFQKGDIAEGYSVSREKKESFPLTVTSAQKNPTAFYLCASTSDGTKNIQYFGAGTRLSVL.

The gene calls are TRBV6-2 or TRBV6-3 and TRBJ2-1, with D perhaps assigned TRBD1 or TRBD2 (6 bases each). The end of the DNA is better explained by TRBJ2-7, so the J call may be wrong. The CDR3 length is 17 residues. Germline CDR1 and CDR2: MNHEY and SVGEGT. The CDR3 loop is CASTPTLGGRSYNEQYF. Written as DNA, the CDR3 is TGTGCCAGCACTCCTACCCTAGGGGGGAGATCCTACAATGAGCAGTACTTC.

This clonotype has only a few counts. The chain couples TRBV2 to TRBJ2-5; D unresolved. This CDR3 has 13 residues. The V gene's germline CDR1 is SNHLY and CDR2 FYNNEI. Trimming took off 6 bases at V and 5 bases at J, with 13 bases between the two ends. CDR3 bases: TGTGCCAGCAGCGCGTGGCAGAGGGAGACCCAGTACTTC. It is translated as CASSAWQRETQYF. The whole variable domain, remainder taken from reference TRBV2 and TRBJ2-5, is EPEVTQTPSHQVTQMGQEVILRCVPISNHLYFYWYRQILGQKVEFLVSFYNNEISEKSEIFDDQFSVERPDGSNFTLKIRSTKLEDSAMYFCASSAWQRETQYFGPGTRLLVL.